These 18 T cell receptor beta chains were all obtained from the same sample, sequenced in a study of CD8 T cells in ankylosing spondylitis. Notes on the study in general: Ankylosing spondylitis blood seemed to carry a telltale TCR beta motif made of roughly eight highly homologous variants.

Their antigens remain unidentified. TCRdb fed the 5' RACE reads into MiXCR, producing one record per CDR3 protein. The sample lists some 840,000 distinct CDR3 sequences, roughly 12% seen once, with roughly 0.51% in the top ten. Input material: blood, either unsorted or a sorted T cell fraction (not recorded which). These receptors all stem from a male donor with ankylosing spondylitis.

The genes are TRBV18 and TRBJ1-1, with D uncertain. Germline loops: CDR1 KGHSH, CDR2 LQKENI. V gave up 0 bases and J gave up 0 bases, with 8 bases separating them. The CDR3 is made up of 15 amino acids. Here the CDR3 reads CASSPPRSLNTEAFF. Written as DNA, the CDR3 is TGTGCCAGCTCACCACCGAGATCCTTGAACACTGAAGCTTTCTTT.

The table lists this clonotype with a few counts. The rearrangement links TRBV2 to TRBJ1-1, with TRBD1 matching over 7 bases. This CDR3 region has 14 residues. J was trimmed by 10 bases and V by 6 bases; bases with no gene match: 14. In germline, CDR1 is SNHLY, CDR2 FYNNEI. The CDR3 loop is CASRAGQYTFVAFF. CDR3 in DNA: TGTGCCAGCAGAGCGGGACAGTACACTTTTGTAGCTTTCTTT.

This clonotype occurred a few times. The rearrangement links TRBV5-1 to TRBJ2-1; D unclear. CDR1 is SGHRS and CDR2 is YFSETQ in the germline V gene. The CDR3 contains 15 residues. V lost 2 bases, J lost 0 bases, and 9 bases lay in between. CDR3 nucleotide sequence: TGCGCCAGCAGCTTTGAACCTCCCTCCTACAATGAGCAGTTCTTC. Protein product: CASSFEPPSYNEQFF.

This clonotype was found a few times. This chain connects TRBV29-1 to TRBJ2-3, with TRBD2 matching 9 bases. The CDR3 loop spans 14 amino acids. V lost 6 bases to trimming and J lost 3 bases; unmatched junction nucleotides: 7. Germline CDR1 is SQVTM and CDR2 is ANQGSEA. CDR3 bases: TGCAGCGTGGCTACTAGCGGGCCTACAGATACGCAGTATTTT. Translation: CSVATSGPTDTQYF.

This clonotype came up once. The chain has TRBV6-5 and TRBJ1-2; 9 bases agree with TRBD1. This CDR3 contains 17 residues. Per germline, CDR1 MNHEY and CDR2 SVGAGI. Trimming took 6 bases from V and 4 from J; bases not matched to a gene: 15. CDR3 sequence: CASSSPITGGDFYGYTF. The CDR3 nucleotides are TGTGCCAGCAGCTCTCCAATAACAGGGGGCGACTTCTATGGCTACACCTTC.

This chain connects TRBV28 to TRBJ1-1, with D possibly matching TRBD1 (6 bases). The CDR3 loop spans 14 amino acids. Germline CDR1 is MDHEN and CDR2 is SYDVKM. V lost 6 bases and J 4 bases, leaving 15 bases between the germline ends. Written as DNA, the CDR3 is TGTGCCAGCAGGCTCACAGGGATAGGCACTGAAGCTTTCTTT. Amino acid sequence: CASRLTGIGTEAFF.

A single count supports this clonotype. V is TRBV6-1 and J is TRBJ2-1; 7 bases match TRBD1. CDR1 MNHNS and CDR2 SASEGT come from the germline V gene. The CDR3 consists of 14 residues. After removal of 5 bases from V and 9 bases from J, the junction contained 10 bases not matched to a gene. The CDR3 region is CASSPDRFASEQFF. The CDR3 coding sequence is TGTGCCAGCAGTCCGGACAGGTTCGCGAGTGAGCAGTTCTTC.

The chain employs TRBV20-1 and TRBJ2-1, with TRBD2 identical over 9 bases. V gave up 3 bases and J gave up 4 bases; unmatched junction bases: 4. CDR1 and CDR2 (germline): DFQATT, SNEGSKA (reference sequence). The CDR3 covers 14 residues. The chain's CDR3 is CSARASGRYNEQFF. CDR3 in DNA: TGCAGTGCTAGGGCCAGCGGGAGGTACAATGAGCAGTTCTTC.

This clonotype was counted only a few times. The chain employs TRBV5-1 and TRBJ1-4; 9 nucleotides line up with TRBD1. Germline V gene sequence: CDR1 SGHRS, CDR2 YFSETQ. V dropped 3 bases and J dropped 4; count of bases not matched to a gene: 7. This CDR3 spans 16 amino acids. The CDR3 sequence is CASSSRPGQGNEKLFF. CDR3 in DNA: TGCGCCAGCAGCTCCCGGCCGGGACAGGGTAATGAAAAACTGTTTTTT.

The sample holds many counts of this clonotype. V and J are TRBV20-1 and TRBJ2-7; D call uncertain. V was clipped by 3 bases and J by 0 bases, with 6 bases between them. The CDR3 length is 12 residues. Germline loops: CDR1 DFQATT, CDR2 SNEGSKA (reference sequence). The CDR3 nucleotides read TGCAGTGCTAGCGAGAGCTCCTACGAGCAGTACTTC. Encoded protein: CSASESSYEQYF.

This clonotype was seen many times. The chain couples TRBV5-1 to TRBJ2-4; 7 bases are shared with TRBD2. V lost 5 bases, J lost 0 bases, and 8 bases stayed unmatched. The CDR3 is 16 amino acids. The V gene's germline CDR1 is SGHRS and CDR2 YFSETQ. For the CDR3, the DNA is TGCGCCAGCAGTCACGGACTAGATTTAGCCAAAAACATTCAGTACTTC. Amino acids: CASSHGLDLAKNIQYF. Variable domain in full (rest from reference TRBV5-1 and TRBJ2-4): KAGVTQTPRYLIKTRGQQVTLSCSPISGHRSVSWYQQTPGQGLQFLFEYFSETQRNKGNFPGRFSGRQFSNSRSEMNVSTLELGDSALYLCASSHGLDLAKNIQYFGAGTRLSVL.

The chain combines TRBV7-3 with TRBJ1-3; D perhaps matches TRBD1 (6 bases). CDR1 and CDR2 from the germline V gene are SGHTA and FQGTGA. Trimming left V 5 bases short and J 4 bases short, with 15 bases between. The CDR3 runs to 15 residues. The DNA of the CDR3 is TGTGCCAGCAGCATAAACGGGGGCTCGGGAAACACCATATATTTT. Translation gives CASSINGGSGNTIYF.

This clonotype was counted between two and nine times. The CDR3 sequence is CSAPPGQGVDEQYF. The CDR3 region has the DNA TGCAGTGCTCCCCCGGGACAGGGGGTTGACGAGCAGTACTTC. This chain connects TRBV20-1 to TRBJ2-7; 11 bases are shared with TRBD1. V shed 5 bases, J shed 5 bases, and the junction held 8 bases outside the gene matches. The germline gives CDR1 DFQATT, CDR2 SNEGSKA (reference sequence). This CDR3 comprises 14 residues.

This clonotype appeared a few times. The gene calls are TRBV7-2 and TRBJ2-3; a possible D gene is TRBD2 (5 bases). Germline lookup yields CDR1 SGHTA and CDR2 FQGNSA. CDR3 length equals 17 residues. V dropped 5 bases and J dropped 4 bases, with 22 bases sitting between them. CDR3 sequence reads: CASSVSRIGSGPDTQYF. Here the CDR3 DNA reads TGTGCCAGCAGCGTATCACGGATTGGGAGCGGCCCAGATACGCAGTATTTT.

This clonotype came up many times. The chain carries TRBV5-1 and TRBJ2-3; no clear D gene. Trimming stripped 3 bases from V and 5 bases from J, with 7 bases between. The CDR3 spans 12 residues. Germline V gene sequence: CDR1 SGHRS, CDR2 YFSETQ. The CDR3 DNA reads TGCGCCAGCAGCTCGAGAGGAGATACGCAGTATTTT. Translation gives CASSSRGDTQYF.

V and J are TRBV10-3 and TRBJ2-7, with TRBD1 identical over 7 bases. The CDR3 loop spans 14 amino acids. Germline V lookup: CDR1 ENHRY, CDR2 SYGVKD. Trimming took 3 bases from V and 9 from J; bases not matched to a gene: 11. The chain's CDR3 is CAISDLTTGWGQYF. Written as DNA, the CDR3 is TGTGCCATCAGTGACCTTACGACAGGGTGGGGGCAGTACTTC.

This chain uses TRBV11-1 with TRBJ2-1; 9 nucleotides align to TRBD2. This CDR3 has 17 amino acids. J gave up 5 bases and V 3 bases, and 11 bases lay outside the gene matches. Germline-derived CDR1 and CDR2 are SGHAT and FQDESV (reference sequence). The CDR3 protein is CASSFSASGISNNEQFF. The DNA of the CDR3 is TGTGCCAGCAGCTTCTCGGCTAGCGGGATTTCAAACAATGAGCAGTTCTTC.

V usage is TRBV28 and J usage is TRBJ2-2; D is unclear. Trimming cost V 4 bases and J 5 bases, with 14 bases left between them. CDR1 is MDHEN and CDR2 is SYDVKM in the germline V gene. The CDR3 runs to 15 residues. The CDR3 DNA is TGTGCCAGCAGTTCCCCGGGCCGTGGAACCGGGGAGCTGTTTTTT. Its translation is CASSSPGRGTGELFF. Full variable domain (rest looked up from reference TRBV28 and TRBJ2-2): DVKVTQSSRYLVKRTGEKVFLECVQDMDHENMFWYRQDPGLGLRLIYFSYDVKMKEKGDIPEGYSVSREKKERFSLILESASTNQTSMYLCASSSPGRGTGELFFGEGSRLTVL.